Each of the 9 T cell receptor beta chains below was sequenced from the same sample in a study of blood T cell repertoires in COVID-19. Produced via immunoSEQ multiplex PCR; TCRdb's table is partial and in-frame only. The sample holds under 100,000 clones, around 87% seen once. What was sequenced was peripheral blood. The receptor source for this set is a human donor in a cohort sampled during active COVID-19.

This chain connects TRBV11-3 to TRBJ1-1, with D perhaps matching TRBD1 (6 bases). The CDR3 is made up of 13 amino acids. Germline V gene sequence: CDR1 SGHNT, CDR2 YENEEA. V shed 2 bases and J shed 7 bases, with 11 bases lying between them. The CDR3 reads CASSLQQGDEAFF. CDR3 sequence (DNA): TGTGCCAGCAGCTTACAACAGGGAGATGAAGCTTTCTTT.

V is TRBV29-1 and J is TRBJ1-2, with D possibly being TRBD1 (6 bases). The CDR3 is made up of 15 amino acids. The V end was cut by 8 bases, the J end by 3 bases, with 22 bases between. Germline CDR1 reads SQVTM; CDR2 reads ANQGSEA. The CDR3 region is CSPEITDRPHYGYTF. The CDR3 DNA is TGCAGCCCTGAGATAACGGACAGACCCCACTATGGCTACACCTTC.

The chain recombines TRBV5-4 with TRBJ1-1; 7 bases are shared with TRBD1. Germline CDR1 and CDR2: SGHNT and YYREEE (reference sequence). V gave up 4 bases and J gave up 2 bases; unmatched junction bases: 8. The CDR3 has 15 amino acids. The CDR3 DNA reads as TGTGCCAGCAGCGGACAGACAGGGAGAAACACTGAAGCTTTCTTT. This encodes CASSGQTGRNTEAFF.

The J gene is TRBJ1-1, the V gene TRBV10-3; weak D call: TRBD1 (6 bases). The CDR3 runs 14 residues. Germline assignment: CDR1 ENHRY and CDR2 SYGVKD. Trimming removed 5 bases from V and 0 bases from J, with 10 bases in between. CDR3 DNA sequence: TGTGCCATCAGTTTACAGGGTATGAACACTGAAGCTTTCTTT. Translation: CAISLQGMNTEAFF.

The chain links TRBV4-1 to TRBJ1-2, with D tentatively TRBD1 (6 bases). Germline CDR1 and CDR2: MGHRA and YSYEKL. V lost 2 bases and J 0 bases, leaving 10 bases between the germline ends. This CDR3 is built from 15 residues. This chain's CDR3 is CASSQPEGANYGYTF. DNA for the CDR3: TGCGCCAGCAGCCAACCAGAGGGGGCTAACTATGGCTACACCTTC.

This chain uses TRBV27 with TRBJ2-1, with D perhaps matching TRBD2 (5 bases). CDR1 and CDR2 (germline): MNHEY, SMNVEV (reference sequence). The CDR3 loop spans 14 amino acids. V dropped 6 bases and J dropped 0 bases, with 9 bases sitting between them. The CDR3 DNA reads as TGTGCCAGCAGGGAGGAAAGCTCCTACAATGAGCAGTTCTTC. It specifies CASREESSYNEQFF.

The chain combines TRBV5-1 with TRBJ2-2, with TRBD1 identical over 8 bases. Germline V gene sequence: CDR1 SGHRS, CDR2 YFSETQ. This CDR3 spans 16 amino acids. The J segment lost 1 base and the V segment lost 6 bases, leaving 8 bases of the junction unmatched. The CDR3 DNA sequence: TGCGCCAGCACCGCTCCCGGGACAGGGAACACCGGGGAGCTGTTTTTT. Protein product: CASTAPGTGNTGELFF.

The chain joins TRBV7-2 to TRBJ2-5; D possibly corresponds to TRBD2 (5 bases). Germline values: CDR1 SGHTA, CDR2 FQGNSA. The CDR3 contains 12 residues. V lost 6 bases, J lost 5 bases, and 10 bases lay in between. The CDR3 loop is CASSFPGETQYF. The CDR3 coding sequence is TGTGCCAGCAGTTTCCCGGGGGAGACCCAGTACTTC.

CDR3 sequence reads: CATSDSPWGGALDEQFF. The CDR3 region has the DNA TGTGCCACCAGTGATTCCCCGTGGGGGGGGGCTCTCGATGAGCAGTTCTTC. The rearrangement joins TRBV24-1 to TRBJ2-1; possibly TRBD2 for D (7 bases). The CDR3 runs 17 residues. Germline V CDR1 and CDR2: KGHDR, SFDVKD. Trimming removed 2 bases from V and 8 bases from J, with 21 bases in between.